This is a list of T cell receptor beta chains from one sample in a study of CD8+ T cells in alopecia areata. Assay used: immunoSEQ multiplex PCR; TCRdb lists only in-frame clones, some missing. The sample records 150,000 to 200,000 clones, approximately 56% being singletons. Sequences were derived from CD4+ T cells sorted from blood, sampled at week 0. Source of these receptors: a human donor with alopecia areata. The CDR3 runs from the conserved cysteine through the conserved F or W. The D gene is left open where the match is weak. Expanded clones get a size class; other rows say once, few or many, or leave the size out.

j_gene | d_gene | v_gene | abundance | CDR3aa | CDR3nt
TRBJ2-5 | . | TRBV30 | . | CAASGPRETQYF | TGTGCCGCTTCAGGCCCTCGGGAGACCCAGTACTTC
TRBJ2-7 | TRBD2 | TRBV2 | few | CASRPTTSGSSYEQYF | TGTGCCAGCAGGCCGACGACTAGCGGGAGCTCCTACGAGCAGTACTTC
TRBJ1-6 | . | TRBV25-1 | . | CASSEPEVNSPLHF | TGTGCCAGCAGTGAACCCGAGGTTAATTCACCCCTCCACTTT
TRBJ1-1 | . | TRBV11-3 | . | CASSSGQAFF | TGTGCCAGCAGCTCCGGCCAAGCTTTCTTT
TRBJ1-5 | . | TRBV7-9 | . | CASSLQGRNQPQHF | TGTGCCAGCAGCCTACAGGGTCGGAATCAGCCCCAGCATTTT
TRBJ2-1 | . | TRBV15 | few | CATSKDGVGNEQFF | TGTGCCACCAGCAAAGATGGGGTAGGGAATGAGCAGTTCTTC
TRBJ1-5 | TRBD1 | TRBV6-1 | . | CASSDRQGARPYSNQPQHF | TGTGCCAGCAGTGACAGACAGGGCGCTCGCCCATATAGCAATCAGCCCCAGCATTTT
TRBJ2-7 | TRBD2 | TRBV6-5 | . | CATRTSGSSYEQYF | TGTGCCACCCGGACTAGCGGGAGTTCCTACGAGCAGTACTTC
TRBJ2-6 | TRBD1 | TRBV29-1 | few | CSVRQGDNSGANVLTF | TGCAGCGTACGACAGGGAGATAACTCTGGGGCCAACGTCCTGACTTTC
TRBJ1-5 | . | TRBV19 | . | CATGRGENQPQHF | TGCGCTACGGGGCGGGGCGAAAATCAGCCCCAGCATTTT
TRBJ2-3 | . | TRBV5-4 | . | CASSPEGAATDTQYF | TGTGCCAGCAGCCCGGAAGGGGCGGCCACAGATACGCAGTATTTT
TRBJ1-1 | TRBD1 | TRBV29-1 | . | CSVERGTGSTEAFF | TGCAGCGTTGAAAGAGGGACAGGGAGTACTGAAGCTTTCTTT
TRBJ1-1 | TRBD1 | TRBV9 | few | CASTQRDRGAEAFF | TGTGCCAGCACCCAGAGAGACAGGGGGGCTGAAGCTTTCTTT
TRBJ2-3 | TRBD1 | TRBV7-9 | . | CASSLAGTGRTDTQYF | TGTGCCAGCAGCTTGGCCGGGACAGGGCGGACAGATACGCAGTATTTT
TRBJ1-5 | . | TRBV30 | . | CAWSVSSNQPQHF | TGTGCCTGGAGTGTGTCTAGCAATCAGCCCCAGCATTTT
TRBJ2-1 | . | TRBV4-1 | . | CASSQEAAGARRFF | TGCGCCAGCAGCCAAGAAGCAGCAGGGGCCCGACGGTTCTTC
TRBJ2-5 | . | TRBV7-9 | . | CASSLSGRETQYF | TGTGCCAGCAGCTTGTCAGGGAGGGAGACCCAGTACTTC
TRBJ2-1 | TRBD2 | TRBV4-1 | . | CASSQGVVLAGQQFF | TGCGCCAGCAGCCAGGGAGTGGTCCTAGCGGGGCAGCAGTTCTTC
TRBJ1-2 | . | TRBV15 | few | CATSRDRQVGGYTF | TGTGCCACCAGCAGAGATAGGCAAGTGGGAGGCTACACCTTC
TRBJ2-1 | . | TRBV15 | . | CATSIEREQFF | TGTGCCACCAGCATTGAGCGGGAGCAGTTCTTC
TRBJ2-7 | . | TRBV4-1 | . | CASTPMSGTHAYEQYF | TGCGCCAGCACCCCCATGTCAGGGACCCACGCCTACGAGCAGTACTTC
TRBJ2-5 | . | TRBV5-1 | . | CASSWGNRSRETQYF | TGCGCCAGCTCCTGGGGGAACCGATCCAGGGAGACCCAGTACTTC
TRBJ1-4 | . | TRBV30 | once | CAWSGIGEKLFF | TGTGCCTGGAGTGGGATTGGGGAAAAACTGTTTTTT
TRBJ1-4 | . | TRBV4-2 | . | CASNGQPAEKLFF | TGTGCCAGCAATGGACAGCCGGCGGAAAAACTGTTTTTT
TRBJ1-4 | . | TRBV25-1 | once | CPSSEPTGGLGEKLFF | TGTCCCAGCAGTGAACCGACCGGGGGCCTGGGTGAAAAACTGTTTTTT
TRBJ2-7 | . | TRBV5-6 | . | CASSLVDEQYF | TGTGCCAGCAGCTTGGTTGACGAGCAGTACTTC
TRBJ1-5 | . | TRBV7-9 | . | CASSSTPEGSQPQHF | TGTGCCAGCAGCTCCACACCGGAGGGTAGTCAGCCCCAGCATTTT
TRBJ2-2 | . | TRBV6-5 | . | CASSFTGGSGELFF | TGTGCCAGCAGTTTTACAGGCGGCTCCGGGGAGCTGTTTTTT
TRBJ2-3 | TRBD2 | TRBV15 | . | CATSRNSGGGADTQYF | TGTGCCACCAGCAGGAATAGCGGGGGAGGCGCAGATACGCAGTATTTT
TRBJ2-2 | . | TRBV29-1 | few | CSVSWGRGGELFF | TGCAGCGTCTCATGGGGGCGCGGCGGGGAGCTGTTTTTT
TRBJ1-2 | . | TRBV7-2 | . | CASSLMVFNYGYTF | TGTGCCAGCAGCTTGATGGTATTTAACTATGGCTACACCTTC
TRBJ2-7 | . | TRBV28 | . | CAIARGGEQYF | TGTGCCATTGCCCGGGGAGGCGAGCAGTACTTC
TRBJ2-5 | . | TRBV7-8 | . | CASSPLTGFVETQYF | TGTGCCAGCAGCCCCTTGACAGGCTTTGTGGAGACCCAGTACTTC
TRBJ2-1 | . | TRBV2 | . | CASKGWNNEQFF | TGTGCCAGCAAGGGGTGGAACAATGAGCAGTTCTTC
TRBJ2-7 | . | TRBV29-1 | . | CSVSGLRGDYEQYF | TGCAGCGTGTCCGGACTCAGGGGTGACTACGAGCAGTACTTC
TRBJ2-7 | . | TRBV29-1 | few | CSGSTGQHEQYF | TGCAGCGGGTCTACTGGGCAGCACGAGCAGTACTTC
TRBJ2-5 | . | TRBV29-1 | . | CSVGGPRRETQYF | TGCAGCGTTGGTGGGCCTCGGAGGGAGACCCAGTACTTC
TRBJ2-5 | TRBD2 | TRBV4-1 | . | CASSHRLAGAKQETQYF | TGCGCCAGCAGCCACAGACTAGCGGGGGCAAAACAAGAGACCCAGTACTTC
TRBJ1-1 | . | TRBV9 | . | CASSQTPRGDTEAFF | TGTGCCAGCAGCCAAACCCCACGGGGAGACACTGAAGCTTTCTTT
TRBJ2-3 | TRBD2 | TRBV29-1 | . | CSVSLAGNTQYF | TGCAGCGTTAGTCTAGCGGGGAATACGCAGTATTTT
TRBJ1-1 | TRBD1 | TRBV11-1 | . | CASSLDRGDTEAFF | TGTGCCAGCAGCTTGGACAGGGGGGACACTGAAGCTTTCTTT
TRBJ1-1 | . | TRBV14 | few | CASSRAGSGAFF | TGTGCCAGCAGCCGAGCTGGGTCGGGAGCTTTCTTT
TRBJ2-2 | . | TRBV11-2 | . | CASSLERPGELFF | TGTGCCAGCAGCTTAGAGAGGCCCGGGGAGCTGTTTTTT
TRBJ1-2 | . | TRBV29-1 | . | CSVVRRLEGGYTF | TGCAGCGTTGTGCGGCGCCTTGAGGGGGGCTACACCTTC
TRBJ2-4 | . | TRBV30 | . | CAWSVQGANIQYF | TGTGCCTGGAGTGTACAGGGAGCGAACATTCAGTACTTC
TRBJ2-7 | . | TRBV5-1 | few | CASSLGSRDGAYEQYF | TGCGCCAGCAGCTTGGGTTCGCGGGACGGAGCTTACGAGCAGTACTTC